The sequence of this T cell receptor (beta chain) was determined in a study of OX40 agonist ivuxolimab in advanced cancers. Study details: The drug used for patients, ivuxolimab, was an agonistic anti-OX40 (CD134) antibody.

This clone was observed a single time. The antigen remains unidentified. Study-level findings and limits: Patients with a partial response at 0.1-3.0 mg/kg had among the lowest clonal expansion. The CD4+ and CD8+ T cells in the blood had expanded clonally by week 6 at 0.1 to 3.0 mg/kg.

Sequencing was performed with immunoSEQ multiplex PCR; in TCRdb, only in-frame clones are kept and a portion is missing. The sample consists of around 63,000 clones, 86% of them appearing once. This CDR3 is 16 amino acids long. V was clipped by 1 base and J by 5 bases; unmatched bases: 8. Germline V lookup: CDR1 SGHRS, CDR2 YFSETQ. The chain has TRBV5-1 and TRBJ2-3, with 9 bases identical to TRBD2. This TCR was recovered from an adult with an advanced solid tumor such as melanoma, head and neck, liver or kidney cancer. The source material was CD4+ or CD8+ T cells sorted from blood, sampled in a trial of the OX40 agonist ivuxolimab. The CDR3 spells CASSLLSSGIGDTQYF. CDR3 DNA: TGCGCCAGCAGCTTGTTGTCTAGCGGGATAGGAGATACGCAGTATTTT.